This T cell receptor beta chain was identified during a study of regulatory T cells in long-lasting Graves disease. For TCR beta, libraries came from iRepertoire HTBI primers and Arm-PCR of CDR3 regions. One entry per CDR3 protein, called by TCRdb with MiXCR from the multiplex PCR reads. This table has about 660,000 distinct CDR3 sequences, 30% appearing once. This CDR3 comprises 16 residues. Germline values: CDR1 KGHSH, CDR2 LQKENI. V was shortened by 3 bases and J by 5 bases, with 17 bases between the two germline ends. This clonotype was picked up a small number of times. This sample's time point: persistent/refractory GD, antithyroid drugs over 5 years with positive TRAb. Isolated PBMC RNA provided the starting material for the TCR library. Collection of peripheral blood (roughly 9.3 milliliters) was done using EDTA tubes.

This TCR came from a female donor with Graves disease. The rearrangement uses TRBV18 and TRBJ1-5; the D is unclear. Sequencing was performed on peripheral blood mononuclear cells (PBMCs), taken when the disease was refractory, from a patient treated with antithyroid drugs. The DNA for the CDR3 is TGTGCCAGCTCACCGTCCCCGGGCTGGGGAGATCAGCCCCAGCATTTT. It is translated as CASSPSPGWGDQPQHF.